This T cell receptor (beta chain) was sequenced in a study of shared clonotypes between healthy human individuals. Study at large: A donor's plate count was three for CD4 naive and three for CD4 memory; CD8 naive had two and CD8 memory one. Study-level findings and limits: Non-shared clonotypes showed lower generation probabilities than clonotypes common to all four donors.

J was trimmed by 1 base and V by 5 bases; bases with no gene match: 11. The germline V gene has CDR1 MNHEY and CDR2 SMNVEV (reference sequence). The CDR3 has 16 amino acids. Naive CD8 cells lacked CD45RO, underwent positive selection for CCR7 and left out terminally differentiated effector memory CD45RA+ cells. None of the donors, who were healthy HIV-negative adults, had recently had acute infections or vaccinations. A remark on this clone: What it recognizes is unknown. This specimen includes other DNA sequences encoding the same CDR3.

The deep-level immunoSEQ assay was used. TCRdb's table, derived via immunoSEQ multiplex PCR, lists solely in-frame clones and lacks some. The sample lists about 2 million clones; approximately 94% were seen once. The sequence came from a man aged 18 to 30 in good health. The chain uses TRBV27 and TRBJ2-7; 7 bases are a match to TRBD2. The sequenced sample consisted of naive CD8+ T cells sorted from blood. CDR3: CASSPSLGGLSYEQYF. The DNA for the CDR3 is TGTGCCAGCAGTCCAAGTCTCGGGGGGTTATCCTACGAGCAGTACTTC.